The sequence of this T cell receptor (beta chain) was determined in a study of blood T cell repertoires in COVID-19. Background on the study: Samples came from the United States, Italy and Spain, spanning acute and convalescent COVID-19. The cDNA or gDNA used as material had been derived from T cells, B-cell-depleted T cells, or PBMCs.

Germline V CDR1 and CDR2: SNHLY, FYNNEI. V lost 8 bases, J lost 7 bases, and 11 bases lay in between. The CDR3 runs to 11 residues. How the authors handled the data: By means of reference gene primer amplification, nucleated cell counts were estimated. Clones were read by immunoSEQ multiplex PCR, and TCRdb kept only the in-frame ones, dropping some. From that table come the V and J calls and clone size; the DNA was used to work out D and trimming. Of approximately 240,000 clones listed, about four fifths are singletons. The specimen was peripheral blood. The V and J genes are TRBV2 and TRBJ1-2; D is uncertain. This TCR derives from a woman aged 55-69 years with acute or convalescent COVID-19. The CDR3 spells CASGLGGGYTF. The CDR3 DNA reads TGTGCCAGCGGCCTGGGAGGTGGCTACACCTTC.